This record concerns one T cell receptor beta chain sequence. Produced via immunoSEQ multiplex PCR; TCRdb's table is partial and in-frame only. The sample includes some 50,000 clones, 80% to 95% of them seen just once. In germline, CDR1 is MNHEY, CDR2 SVGAGI. The CDR3 extends over 14 amino acids. Germline trimming cut 6 bases from V and 6 bases from J; bases unmatched to any gene: 7. The record originates from a study of T cell changes during pregnancy in multiple sclerosis. The specimen comprised peripheral blood, sampled after pregnancy. The receptor was derived from a female donor with multiple sclerosis, enrolled in a pregnancy study. The rearrangement joins TRBV6-5 to TRBJ2-7; 11 bases agree with TRBD1. CDR3 protein: CASSLGQGAFEQYF. The CDR3 DNA reads as TGTGCCAGCAGCCTCGGACAGGGGGCTTTCGAGCAGTACTTC.